The 5 T cell receptor beta chains presented below share a single source sample, sequenced in a study of T-cell reconstitution after alpha-beta-depleted transplantation in children. The TCRbeta library incorporated unique molecular identifiers. TCRdb recomputed calls from the PCR reads with MiXCR, one row per CDR3 protein. Of 84,000 or so distinct CDR3 sequences listed, 15% are singletons. This sample comprised PBMCs, mostly from graft donor cells, obtained 180 days after TCRalphabeta/CD19-depleted stem cell transplant. The origin of the receptors is a male patient aged 2-15 years who had a stem cell transplant for acute lymphoblastic leukemia, so the T cells may come from the graft donor.

The rearrangement links TRBV12-5 to TRBJ1-2; D is unclear. The CDR3 is 14 residues long. CDR1 and CDR2 from the germline V gene are LGHNT and FRNRAP. Trimming took off 5 bases at V and 2 bases at J, with 12 bases between the two ends. The CDR3 sequence is CASGNTQDNYGYTF. The CDR3, as DNA: TGTGCTAGTGGTAACACACAAGACAACTATGGCTACACCTTC.

V and J are TRBV7-2 and TRBJ2-3; D unclear. The V gene's germline CDR1 is SGHTA and CDR2 FQGNSA. V was pared by 3 bases and J by 1 base, with 8 bases between. The CDR3 has 14 amino acids. Here the CDR3 reads CASSLTQGTDTQYF. DNA of the CDR3: TGTGCCAGCAGCTTGACGCAGGGCACAGATACGCAGTATTTT.

In this sample, this clonotype turned up a few times. The rearrangement joins TRBV6-5 to TRBJ1-1; 7 positions match TRBD1. V shed 2 bases, J shed 0 bases, and the junction held 3 bases outside the gene matches. The CDR3 consists of 15 residues. The germline gives CDR1 MNHEY, CDR2 SVGAGI. The CDR3: CASSYPGQMNTEAFF. The CDR3, as DNA: TGTGCCAGCAGTTACCCGGGACAGATGAACACTGAAGCTTTCTTT.

The sample holds many counts of this clonotype. This chain connects TRBV5-5 to TRBJ2-3; 8 bases line up with TRBD2. V lost 0 bases to trimming and J lost 0 bases; unmatched junction nucleotides: 3. The length of the CDR3 is 16 residues. CDR1 is SGHKS, CDR2 YYEKEE, per germline (reference sequence). DNA of the CDR3: TGTGCCAGCAGCTTGGTCGGGGGGGGTAGCACAGATACGCAGTATTTT. Protein: CASSLVGGGSTDTQYF.

There are a few counts of this clonotype. The chain links TRBV20-1 to TRBJ2-5; D unclear. Per germline, CDR1 DFQATT and CDR2 SNEGSKA (reference sequence). The CDR3 spans 15 residues. The V gene lost 5 bases and the J gene lost 5 bases, with 21 bases spanning the gap. CDR3 protein: CSAQAGSPARETQYF. In nucleotides, the CDR3 is TGCAGTGCTCAAGCAGGCTCCCCAGCTCGGGAGACCCAGTACTTC.